The 14 T cell receptor beta chains below all came from one sample that was sequenced in a study of memory CD4+ T cells and cytomegalovirus serostatus. Single viable CD3+CD4+CD8-CD45RO+ cells were sorted as the memory CD4+ T cells. Produced via immunoSEQ multiplex PCR; TCRdb's table is partial and in-frame only. This table holds approximately 46,000 clones, 77% found once. The material sequenced was memory CD4+ T cells from blood. These receptors were collected from an adult in good health and CMV-seronegative.

This clone occurred once. The chain uses TRBV5-5 and TRBJ2-7; D is possibly TRBD1 or TRBD2 (5 bases each). This CDR3 is 16 amino acids long. CDR1 is SGHKS, CDR2 YYEKEE, per germline (reference sequence). Trimming took 0 bases from V and 3 from J, leaving 16 bases between them. In DNA form, the CDR3 reads TGTGCCAGCAGCTTGGCCGGGACGGAGGCTCGCTACGAGCAGTACTTC. It yields the protein CASSLAGTEARYEQYF.

CDR3 nucleotide sequence: TGCAGCGTTGAAGAAAACACCATATATTTT. Protein product: CSVEENTIYF. The V call is TRBV29-1, the J call TRBJ1-3; no clear D. Germline assignment: CDR1 SQVTM and CDR2 ANQGSEA. The V and J ends lost 0 bases and 6 bases respectively, with 0 bases between them. The CDR3 extends over 10 amino acids.

V usage is TRBV4-3 and J usage is TRBJ1-5; 10 bases map to TRBD1. Per germline, CDR1 LGHNA and CDR2 YSLEER. V trimming: 0 bases; J trimming: 3 bases; junction bases outside the gene matches: 11. This CDR3 has 19 residues. The CDR3 DNA reads as TGCGCCAGCAGCCAAGAGGGAACCGGGACAGGGGCTTTCAATCAGCCCCAGCATTTT. This sequence encodes CASSQEGTGTGAFNQPQHF.

The chain combines TRBV5-1 with TRBJ2-7, with 9 bases that match TRBD1. The germline gives CDR1 SGHRS, CDR2 YFSETQ. There are 15 residues in the CDR3. Unmatched junction bases numbered 5, after V lost 4 bases and J lost 0 bases. CDR3 DNA sequence: TGCGCCAGCAGCCCCCTGACAGGGGGCTCCTACGAGCAGTACTTC. It translates to CASSPLTGGSYEQYF.

This clone was found a few times. The chain couples TRBV2 to TRBJ1-1; perhaps TRBD1 as D (6 bases). This CDR3 is 12 amino acids long. Germline V CDR1 and CDR2: SNHLY, FYNNEI. Trimming cost V 3 bases and J 11 bases, with 13 bases left between them. DNA for the CDR3: TGTGCCAGCAGTGAGGGCGCAGGGGTTGCTTTCTTT. This sequence encodes CASSEGAGVAFF. The whole variable domain, remainder taken from reference TRBV2 and TRBJ1-1, is EPEVTQTPSHQVTQMGQEVILRCVPISNHLYFYWYRQILGQKVEFLVSFYNNEISEKSEIFDDQFSVERPDGSNFTLKIRSTKLEDSAMYFCASSEGAGVAFFGQGTRLTVV.

The rearrangement uses TRBV5-4 and TRBJ2-7; the match to TRBD2 covers 16 bases. CDR1 and CDR2 (germline): SGHNT, YYREEE (reference sequence). CDR3 length: 17 amino acids. V lost 4 bases and J lost 0; bases outside the gene matches: 4. The CDR3 DNA is TGTGCCAGCAGCCGCGGGACTAGCGGGGGGGCCTCCTACGAGCAGTACTTC. It yields the protein CASSRGTSGGASYEQYF.

This chain connects TRBV5-6 to TRBJ2-1; D is possibly TRBD1 (6 bases). CDR1 and CDR2 from the germline V gene are SGHDT and YYEEEE. CDR3 length: 14 amino acids. V dropped 1 base and J dropped 8 bases, with 13 bases sitting between them. The CDR3 nucleotides read TGTGCCAGCAGCTTGAAAACAGGGTATGATGAGCAGTTCTTC. This codes for CASSLKTGYDEQFF.

The gene calls are TRBV10-3 and TRBJ2-1; 9 bases agree with TRBD2. The germline gives CDR1 ENHRY, CDR2 SYGVKD. J was trimmed by 4 bases and V by 10 bases; bases with no gene match: 11. The CDR3 contains 15 residues. The CDR3 loop is CATNPRAGGYNEQFF. Here the CDR3 DNA reads TGTGCCACCAACCCTAGGGCGGGGGGGTACAATGAGCAGTTCTTC.

J is TRBJ1-1 and V is TRBV23-1; D is ambiguous. TRBV23-1 is an ORF; its function is uncertain. This CDR3 has 15 residues. Trimming stripped 3 bases from V and 1 base from J, with 12 bases between. The CDR3 DNA is TGCGCCAGCAGTCAGGGAGGCCAGCCGAACACTGAAGCTTTCTTT. It translates to CASSQGGQPNTEAFF.

The chain uses TRBV6-5 and TRBJ2-5; D is unclear. Germline CDR1 and CDR2: MNHEY and SVGAGI. Trimming took off 2 bases at V and 5 bases at J, with 12 bases between the two ends. This CDR3 has 14 residues. CDR3 loop: CASSYADQPETQYF. The CDR3 DNA sequence: TGTGCCAGCAGTTACGCGGACCAGCCGGAGACCCAGTACTTC.

This clone showed up just a few times. V and J are TRBV30 and TRBJ1-5, with TRBD1 as a possible D gene (6 bases). Trimming took 7 bases from V and 0 from J, leaving 25 bases between them. Germline loops: CDR1 GTSNPN, CDR2 SVGIG (reference sequence). CDR3 length: 18 amino acids. The CDR3 sequence: CAFDSGTSISYSNQPQHF. The CDR3 bases are TGTGCCTTCGATTCCGGGACATCTATAAGTTATAGCAATCAGCCCCAGCATTTT.

The genes are TRBV15 and TRBJ2-7; 9 positions agree with TRBD1. CDR1 and CDR2 (germline): LNHNV, YYDKDF (reference sequence). CDR3 size: 14 residues. Trimming removed 3 bases from V and 2 bases from J; junction bases left unmatched: 2. CDR3 residues: CATSRDRGPYEQYF. The CDR3 nucleotides read TGTGCCACCAGCAGGGACAGGGGCCCCTACGAGCAGTACTTC.

The chain combines TRBV7-7 with TRBJ2-7, with 7 bases identical to TRBD2. Losses at the gene ends were 2 bases for V and 4 bases for J; bases not matched to a gene: 2. The CDR3 length is 13 residues. Germline V lookup: CDR1 SSHAT, CDR2 FNYEAQ (reference sequence). Written as DNA, the CDR3 is TGTGCCAGCAGCTTAAGGGAGGGGTACGAGCAGTACTTC. It yields the protein CASSLREGYEQYF. Full variable domain (missing parts from reference TRBV7-7 and TRBJ2-7): GAGVSQSPRYKVTKRGQDVTLRCDPISSHATLYWYQQALGQGPEFLTYFNYEAQPDKSGLPSDRFSAERPEGSISTLTIQRTEQRDSAMYRCASSLREGYEQYFGPGTRLTVT.

The chain couples TRBV7-8 to TRBJ1-6, with D tentatively TRBD1 (6 bases). The CDR3 has 15 residues. Looked up from germline, CDR1 is SGHVS and CDR2 is FQNEAQ. Trimming took 4 bases from V and 7 from J, leaving 14 bases between them. As DNA, the CDR3 is TGTGCCAGCAGCTCGTACAGGGTTGGAAATTCACCCCTCCACTTT. Its translation is CASSSYRVGNSPLHF.